The 20 T cell receptor beta chains listed next were all sequenced from one sample in a study of beta chain features in type 1 diabetes. What was sequenced were expressed TCRB transcripts, since all of the isolated RNA had been reverse transcribed. TCRdb's table, derived via immunoSEQ multiplex PCR, lists solely in-frame clones and lacks some. The sample shows about 160,000 clones, about 7.3% of them seen only once. Sequenced input: central memory CD4+ T cells from blood. These receptors were obtained from a man between 18 and 29 years old in good health.

Remarks on this clone: The same CDR3 arises from other DNA sequences in this sample as well. The chain links TRBV6-1 to TRBJ2-3, with no clear D. The CDR3 is 12 residues long. The V end lost 6 bases, the J end lost 0 bases, and 4 bases lay between the germline ends. CDR1 and CDR2 from the germline V gene are MNHNS and SASEGT. In DNA, the CDR3 is TGTGCCAGCAGCCCAAGCACAGATACGCAGTATTTT. Residues: CASSPSTDTQYF.

This chain connects TRBV7-9 to TRBJ2-1; the match to TRBD1 covers 7 bases. Germline V lookup: CDR1 SEHNR, CDR2 FQNEAQ (reference sequence). The CDR3 is made up of 15 amino acids. V was clipped by 5 bases and J by 3 bases; unmatched bases: 7. CDR3 loop: CASSGLGQNYNEQFF. In nucleotides, the CDR3 is TGTGCCAGCAGCGGACTGGGACAGAACTACAATGAGCAGTTCTTC.

This clone has only a few counts. This chain uses TRBV19 with TRBJ1-2; 9 positions agree with TRBD1. The trim removed 5 bases at V and 5 bases at J, leaving 9 bases unmatched. This CDR3 region has 15 residues. The germline gives CDR1 LNHDA, CDR2 SQIVND (reference sequence). In DNA, the CDR3 is TGTGCCAGTAGTCCCCAGGGGACAGGGACTTATGGCTACACCTTC. This encodes CASSPQGTGTYGYTF.

This chain connects TRBV6-6 to TRBJ2-5; 7 bases agree with TRBD1. J lost 6 bases, V lost 3 bases, and 4 bases had no gene match. The germline CDR1 and CDR2 sequences are MNHNY and SVGAGI (reference sequence). This CDR3 spans 13 amino acids. CDR3 coding DNA: TGTGCCAGCAGTTATGACAGGGCGAAGACCCAGTACTTC. Amino acids: CASSYDRAKTQYF.

This clone has more than one count but fewer than ten. The same CDR3 arises from other DNA sequences in this sample as well. The gene calls are TRBV30 and TRBJ1-1; D gene ambiguous. V was trimmed by 2 bases and J by 0 bases, leaving 4 bases between them. Germline V gives CDR1 GTSNPN, CDR2 SVGIG (reference sequence). The CDR3 extends over 12 amino acids. In DNA form, the CDR3 reads TGTGCCTGGAGTCCCATGAACACTGAAGCTTTCTTT. Encoded protein: CAWSPMNTEAFF.

This clone showed up many times. The rearrangement joins TRBV28 to TRBJ1-6, with 7 positions matching TRBD1. With V trimmed by 7 bases and J by 7 bases, 7 bases remained unmatched. The CDR3 is 14 residues long. Germline assignment: CDR1 MDHEN and CDR2 SYDVKM. The CDR3 loop is CASITGAHNSPLHF. CDR3 in DNA: TGTGCCAGCATCACAGGGGCGCACAATTCACCCCTCCACTTT. The full variable domain, in which reference TRBV28 and TRBJ1-6 provide the parts outside the CDR3, is DVKVTQSSRYLVKRTGEKVFLECVQDMDHENMFWYRQDPGLGLRLIYFSYDVKMKEKGDIPEGYSVSREKKERFSLILESASTNQTSMYLCASITGAHNSPLHFGNGTRLTVT.

This clone was counted only a few times. The sample has other DNA sequences that encode this CDR3 too. The chain's CDR3 is CASSRDRVTGELFF. In DNA form, the CDR3 reads TGTGCCAGCAGTAGGGACAGGGTGACCGGGGAGCTGTTTTTT. The chain recombines TRBV2 with TRBJ2-2, with 9 positions matching TRBD1. CDR1 and CDR2 from the germline V gene are SNHLY and FYNNEI. The junction had 3 bases not matched to a gene; V was cut back by 5 bases and J by 5 bases. This CDR3 contains 14 residues.

In this sample, this clone turned up many times. J is TRBJ2-3 and V is TRBV30, with D maybe TRBD1 (6 bases). Germline values: CDR1 GTSNPN, CDR2 SVGIG (reference sequence). The CDR3 is 16 amino acids. The V end lost 1 base, the J end lost 4 bases, and 18 bases lay between the germline ends. Written as DNA, the CDR3 is TGTGCCTGGAGTGGTGCCGAAGGACAGTTGGCAGATACGCAGTATTTT. Residues: CAWSGAEGQLADTQYF.

The V gene is TRBV28, the J gene TRBJ2-1, with D possibly TRBD2 on 5 matching bases. The CDR3 consists of 15 residues. Germline lookup yields CDR1 MDHEN and CDR2 SYDVKM. Trimming removed 2 bases from V and 0 bases from J, with 8 bases in between. CDR3 residues: CASSLLRDSYNEQFF. The DNA of the CDR3 is TGTGCCAGCAGTTTACTACGGGACTCCTACAATGAGCAGTTCTTC.

At least ten counts were recorded for this clone. The rearrangement links TRBV29-1 to TRBJ2-2; D gene ambiguous. V dropped 4 bases and J dropped 5 bases, with 8 bases sitting between them. Germline CDR1 is SQVTM and CDR2 is ANQGSEA. The CDR3 sequence is 12 residues long. The DNA of the CDR3 is TGCAGCGTTGGAGAGAGGACCGGGGAGCTGTTTTTT. It codes for CSVGERTGELFF.

The sample holds many counts of this clone. The gene calls are TRBV7-8 and TRBJ2-2; a weak D match, TRBD1 (5 bases). From germline, CDR1 is SGHVS and CDR2 FQNEAQ. The V end lost 4 bases, the J end lost 5 bases, and 17 bases lay between the germline ends. CDR3 length: 16 residues. The chain's CDR3 is CASSSQGSLGTGELFF. The DNA of the CDR3 is TGTGCCAGCAGCTCTCAGGGAAGCTTGGGGACCGGGGAGCTGTTTTTT.

The chain employs TRBV7-2 and TRBJ2-7; D gene ambiguous. The CDR3 spans 12 residues. V gave up 3 bases and J gave up 3 bases, with 6 bases separating them. From germline, CDR1 is SGHTA and CDR2 FQGNSA. The CDR3 loop reads CASSFFGYEQYF. The CDR3 DNA sequence: TGTGCCAGCAGCTTTTTCGGCTACGAGCAGTACTTC.

This clone was counted many times. This chain connects TRBV7-3 to TRBJ2-5, with TRBD2 matching over 13 bases. V shed 5 bases, J shed 5 bases, and the junction held 5 bases outside the gene matches. From germline, CDR1 is SGHTA and CDR2 FQGTGA. The CDR3 is 15 amino acids. This CDR3 reads CASSELAGGLETQYF. The CDR3 coding sequence is TGTGCCAGCAGCGAACTAGCGGGGGGGTTGGAGACCCAGTACTTC.

This clone has just a few counts. The rearrangement uses TRBV7-2 and TRBJ1-5; 7 positions agree with TRBD1. V lost 5 bases, J lost 2 bases, and 9 bases stayed unmatched. The CDR3 runs 16 residues. Germline V CDR1 and CDR2: SGHTA, FQGNSA. In DNA, the CDR3 is TGTGCCAGCAGCGGGACGAGGACAGGAGGCAATCAGCCCCAGCATTTT. Its protein is CASSGTRTGGNQPQHF.

This clone has just a few counts. The chain links TRBV30 to TRBJ1-2; D is unclear. Germline V gene sequence: CDR1 GTSNPN, CDR2 SVGIG (reference sequence). The CDR3 has 14 amino acids. Trimming removed 2 bases at V and 12 bases at J, with 22 bases between. The CDR3 here is CAWSLPPLLSGDTF. CDR3 sequence (DNA): TGTGCCTGGAGTCTTCCACCTCTGCTTAGCGGTGACACCTTC.

The chain combines TRBV2 with TRBJ2-7; D not resolved. Trimming pared 3 bases from V and 1 base from J, leaving 10 bases between. This CDR3 region has 14 residues. The germline gives CDR1 SNHLY, CDR2 FYNNEI. The CDR3 DNA follows: TGTGCCAGCAGTGAGCAACAGCAGTCCTACGAGCAGTACTTC. It codes for CASSEQQQSYEQYF.

This clone was counted between two and nine times. J is TRBJ1-2 and V is TRBV7-2, with 9 bases that match TRBD1. The V gene's germline CDR1 is SGHTA and CDR2 FQGNSA. CDR3 length: 15 amino acids. The J segment lost 8 bases and the V segment lost 1 base, leaving 8 bases of the junction unmatched. The CDR3 DNA reads TGTGCCAGCAGCTTAGGGCCGGGACAGGGTGAAGGCTACACCTTC. Protein: CASSLGPGQGEGYTF.

This clone was detected a few times. The chain has TRBV10-3 and TRBJ1-5, with 9 bases matching TRBD1. Germline CDR1 and CDR2: ENHRY and SYGVKD. J lost 0 bases, V lost 6 bases, and 3 bases had no gene match. CDR3 length: 15 amino acids. CDR3: CAIRQGADSNQPQHF. CDR3 in DNA: TGTGCCATCAGACAGGGGGCGGATAGCAATCAGCCCCAGCATTTT.

There are many counts of this clone. The rearrangement links TRBV14 to TRBJ2-1, with D uncertain. Per germline, CDR1 SGHDN and CDR2 FVKESK. V lost 4 bases and J 0 bases, leaving 10 bases between the germline ends. The CDR3 has 15 amino acids. The CDR3 reads CASSLAGTSYNEQFF. The CDR3 nucleotides are TGTGCCAGCAGCCTGGCAGGAACCTCCTACAATGAGCAGTTCTTC.

This chain joins TRBV9 and TRBJ1-2; 10 bases fit TRBD1. Germline V lookup: CDR1 SGDLS, CDR2 YYNGEE. The junction had 6 bases not matched to a gene; V was cut back by 6 bases and J by 4 bases. The length of the CDR3 is 14 residues. The CDR3: CASTDRDRGYGYTF. The DNA of the CDR3 is TGTGCCAGCACCGACCGGGACAGGGGCTATGGCTACACCTTC.